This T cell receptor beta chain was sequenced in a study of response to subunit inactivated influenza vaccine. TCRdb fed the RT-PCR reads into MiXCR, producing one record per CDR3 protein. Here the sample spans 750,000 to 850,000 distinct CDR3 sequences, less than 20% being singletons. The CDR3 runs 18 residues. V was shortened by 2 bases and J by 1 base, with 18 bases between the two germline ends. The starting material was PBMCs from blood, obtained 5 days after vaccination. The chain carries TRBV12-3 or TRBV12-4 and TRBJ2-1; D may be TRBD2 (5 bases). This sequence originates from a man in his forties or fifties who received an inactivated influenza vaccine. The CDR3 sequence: CASSLSRGSLRSYNEQFF. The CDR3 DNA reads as TGTGCCAGCAGTTTAAGCCGGGGATCACTTAGGTCCTACAATGAGCAGTTCTTC.